This is a list of T cell receptor beta chains from one sample in a study of PD-L1 blockade in urothelial cancer. Data came from immunoSEQ multiplex PCR; TCRdb stores just in-frame clones and leaves some out. This sample carries 20,000 to 30,000 clones, less than 90% of them seen once, and the ten largest clones take roughly a tenth. The input for sequencing was PBMCs, taken around atezolizumab (anti-PD-L1) treatment. The receptor set was obtained from an older man with urothelial cancer. Both conserved end residues are part of each CDR3. A D gene is named only where the DNA matches it firmly. Where a row states a size, it is once, few, many or the class of an expanded clone; other rows omit it.

D: TRBD2
J: TRBJ2-1
size: once
V: TRBV25-1
CDR3: CASSRAGSSYNEQFF
DNA: TGTGCCAGCAGTCGAGCGGGAAGCTCCTACAATGAGCAGTTCTTC

D: -
J: TRBJ1-3
size: once
V: TRBV29-1
CDR3: CSVRTGSGNTIYF
DNA: TGCAGCGTCCGGACGGGATCAGGAAACACCATATATTTT

D: -
J: TRBJ1-1
size: -
V: TRBV19
CDR3: CASSMTEGNTEAFF
DNA: TGTGCCAGTAGTATGACTGAGGGGAACACTGAAGCTTTCTTT

D: -
J: TRBJ2-7
size: once
V: TRBV11-2
CDR3: CASSSLGGPYEQYF
DNA: TGTGCCAGCAGCTCCCTAGGAGGGCCCTACGAGCAGTACTTC

D: TRBD2
J: TRBJ2-7
size: -
V: TRBV6-5
CDR3: CASSLTSGSSYEQYF
DNA: TGTGCCAGCAGTTTGACTAGCGGGAGCTCCTACGAGCAGTACTTC

D: TRBD1
J: TRBJ2-7
size: -
V: TRBV5-1
CDR3: CASSYGDRLYEQYF
DNA: TGCGCCAGCAGCTATGGGGACAGGCTGTACGAGCAGTACTTC

D: -
J: TRBJ1-2
size: once
V: TRBV30
CDR3: CAGTGGPRGYTF
DNA: TGTGCCGGGACGGGGGGCCCCCGGGGCTACACCTTC

D: -
J: TRBJ2-3
size: -
V: TRBV5-4
CDR3: CASSNRQNTDTQYF
DNA: TGTGCCAGCAGTAACCGACAAAACACAGATACGCAGTATTTT

D: -
J: TRBJ1-1
size: -
V: TRBV2
CDR3: CASRYTVNTEAFF
DNA: TGTGCCAGCAGGTATACAGTGAACACTGAAGCTTTCTTT

D: TRBD2
J: TRBJ2-1
size: -
V: TRBV7-9
CDR3: CASSLGIAGRNEQFF
DNA: TGTGCCAGCAGCTTAGGAATAGCGGGGCGCAATGAGCAGTTCTTC

D: TRBD2
J: TRBJ2-5
size: -
V: TRBV5-1
CDR3: CASSFMGGLGSQETQYF
DNA: TGCGCCAGCAGCTTTATGGGAGGACTAGGAAGCCAAGAGACCCAGTACTTC

D: TRBD2
J: TRBJ2-7
size: -
V: TRBV7-3
CDR3: CASSLGTSGRQYF
DNA: TGTGCCAGCAGCTTAGGGACTAGCGGGCGGCAGTACTTC

D: -
J: TRBJ2-2
size: -
V: TRBV7-8
CDR3: CASSLGARTGELFF
DNA: TGTGCCAGCAGCCTGGGGGCGCGTACCGGGGAGCTGTTTTTT

D: -
J: TRBJ1-2
size: -
V: TRBV7-8
CDR3: CASSLSPQGDYGYTF
DNA: TGTGCCAGCAGCTTATCTCCCCAGGGTGACTATGGCTACACCTTC

D: TRBD2
J: TRBJ2-7
size: -
V: TRBV7-9
CDR3: CASTATSGRTYEQYF
DNA: TGTGCCAGCACCGCCACGAGCGGGAGGACCTACGAGCAGTACTTC

D: -
J: TRBJ2-3
size: -
V: TRBV5-1
CDR3: CASSLWGGGDTQYF
DNA: TGCGCCAGCAGCTTGTGGGGAGGGGGAGATACGCAGTATTTT

D: -
J: TRBJ2-1
size: -
V: TRBV28
CDR3: CASSRANEQFF
DNA: TGTGCCAGCAGCCGAGCGAATGAGCAGTTCTTC

D: TRBD1
J: TRBJ2-5
size: -
V: TRBV7-2
CDR3: CASRGQGAKETQYF
DNA: TGTGCCAGCAGAGGACAGGGGGCAAAAGAGACCCAGTACTTC

D: TRBD1
J: TRBJ2-1
size: once
V: TRBV6-5
CDR3: CASSSPGQGTYNEQFF
DNA: TGTGCCAGCAGTTCCCCGGGACAGGGGACCTACAATGAGCAGTTCTTC

D: -
J: TRBJ1-5
size: -
V: TRBV6-6
CDR3: CASTLTGNQPQHF
DNA: TGTGCCAGCACTCTGACGGGGAATCAGCCCCAGCATTTT

D: -
J: TRBJ2-2
size: -
V: TRBV28
CDR3: CASSFDRDTGELFF
DNA: TGTGCCAGCAGTTTCGACAGAGACACCGGGGAGCTGTTTTTT

D: -
J: TRBJ1-2
size: -
V: TRBV6-5
CDR3: CASSPNVVSPGGYTF
DNA: TGTGCCAGCAGTCCTAACGTGGTATCCCCCGGGGGCTACACCTTC

D: -
J: TRBJ2-5
size: once
V: TRBV2
CDR3: CASQLDSQETQYF
DNA: TGTGCCAGCCAGTTAGACTCCCAAGAGACCCAGTACTTC

D: -
J: TRBJ1-2
size: -
V: TRBV4-1
CDR3: CASSPTRTVAYGYTF
DNA: TGCGCCAGCAGCCCCACACGGACAGTCGCCTATGGCTACACCTTC

D: -
J: TRBJ2-5
size: -
V: TRBV6-1
CDR3: CANSTGSLETQYF
DNA: TGTGCCAACAGCACAGGGTCTTTAGAGACCCAGTACTTC

D: TRBD1
J: TRBJ1-2
size: -
V: TRBV28
CDR3: CASQRVRTGGVLF
DNA: TGTGCCAGCCAAAGAGTTAGGACAGGGGGGGTGCTCTTC

D: -
J: TRBJ2-1
size: once
V: TRBV2
CDR3: CASSGWGEQFF
DNA: TGTGCCAGCAGTGGATGGGGCGAGCAGTTCTTC

D: -
J: TRBJ1-5
size: -
V: TRBV5-1
CDR3: CASSVTSGSNQPQHF
DNA: TGCGCCAGCAGCGTTACAAGCGGGAGCAATCAGCCCCAGCATTTT

D: TRBD2
J: TRBJ2-3
size: -
V: TRBV28
CDR3: CASSFFYRREQRDTQYF
DNA: TGTGCCAGCAGTTTTTTCTATCGGCGGGAGCAAAGAGATACGCAGTATTTT

D: -
J: TRBJ2-3
size: -
V: TRBV9
CDR3: CASNPWGQTDTQYF
DNA: TGTGCCAGCAACCCGTGGGGGCAGACAGATACGCAGTATTTT

D: -
J: TRBJ2-5
size: once
V: TRBV4-1
CDR3: CASSQVIGAYQYF
DNA: TGCGCCAGCAGCCAAGTGATAGGGGCTTACCAGTACTTC

D: TRBD2
J: TRBJ2-5
size: -
V: TRBV4-1
CDR3: CASSLAGVRQETQYF
DNA: TGCGCCAGCAGCCTAGCGGGAGTCCGACAAGAGACCCAGTACTTC

D: TRBD1
J: TRBJ2-7
size: -
V: TRBV28
CDR3: CASSSAGTGYYEQYF
DNA: TGTGCCAGCAGTTCCGCCGGGACAGGTTACTACGAGCAGTACTTC

D: -
J: TRBJ2-7
size: -
V: TRBV7-6
CDR3: CASSPGLVRGYEQYF
DNA: TGTGCCAGCAGCCCAGGGCTGGTAAGGGGCTACGAGCAGTACTTC

D: -
J: TRBJ2-1
size: -
V: TRBV9
CDR3: CASSPTGRVWTYNEQFF
DNA: TGTGCCAGCAGCCCGACCGGCAGGGTATGGACCTACAATGAGCAGTTCTTC

D: TRBD1
J: TRBJ2-2
size: -
V: TRBV5-1
CDR3: CASSPDRDRATTGELFF
DNA: TGCGCCAGCAGCCCAGACCGGGACAGGGCTACCACCGGGGAGCTGTTTTTT

D: -
J: TRBJ2-1
size: -
V: TRBV5-1
CDR3: CASSGDQGIYDEQFF
DNA: TGCGCCAGCAGCGGCGACCAGGGGATTTACGATGAGCAGTTCTTC

D: TRBD1
J: TRBJ2-5
size: -
V: TRBV5-4
CDR3: CASSTGQGLKETQYF
DNA: TGTGCCAGCAGTACGGGACAGGGGTTAAAGGAGACCCAGTACTTC

D: TRBD1
J: TRBJ2-7
size: -
V: TRBV6-1
CDR3: CASYGDREDGEQYF
DNA: TGTGCCAGCTATGGGGACAGGGAAGATGGCGAGCAGTACTTC

D: TRBD2
J: TRBJ2-1
size: -
V: TRBV28
CDR3: CASSLVGLAGGQRNEQFF
DNA: TGTGCCAGCAGTTTAGTCGGACTAGCGGGAGGGCAACGCAATGAGCAGTTCTTC

D: TRBD1
J: TRBJ2-7
size: -
V: TRBV28
CDR3: CASSRPRAGGYEQYF
DNA: TGTGCCAGCAGCCGTCCAAGGGCAGGGGGCTACGAGCAGTACTTC

D: -
J: TRBJ1-5
size: -
V: TRBV7-6
CDR3: CASSLAQTNQPQHF
DNA: TGTGCCAGCAGCTTAGCGCAGACTAATCAGCCCCAGCATTTT

D: -
J: TRBJ2-4
size: -
V: TRBV4-1
CDR3: CASSEGGEIAKNIQYF
DNA: TGCGCCAGCAGCGAAGGGGGGGAGATAGCCAAAAACATTCAGTACTTC

D: -
J: TRBJ1-5
size: -
V: TRBV7-3
CDR3: CASSLGGDDQPQHF
DNA: TGTGCCAGCAGCTTAGGGGGGGATGACCAGCCCCAGCATTTT

D: -
J: TRBJ1-1
size: -
V: TRBV6-5
CDR3: CASTATENTEAFF
DNA: TGTGCCAGCACCGCGACAGAGAACACTGAAGCTTTCTTT

D: -
J: TRBJ1-5
size: once
V: TRBV2
CDR3: CASKEEFVSAYQPQHF
DNA: TGTGCCAGCAAGGAGGAGTTCGTATCGGCATATCAGCCCCAGCATTTT

D: TRBD2
J: TRBJ2-5
size: -
V: TRBV4-1
CDR3: CASSQDLLAGEETQYF
DNA: TGCGCCAGCAGCCAAGACCTACTAGCGGGAGAAGAGACCCAGTACTTC

D: -
J: TRBJ1-5
size: -
V: TRBV28
CDR3: CASSSGPNQPQHF
DNA: TGTGCCAGCAGTTCAGGTCCCAATCAGCCCCAGCATTTT

D: TRBD1
J: TRBJ2-5
size: -
V: TRBV5-1
CDR3: CASSLPRDREKETQYF
DNA: TGCGCCAGCAGCTTGCCCCGGGACAGAGAAAAAGAGACCCAGTACTTC

D: -
J: TRBJ1-4
size: -
V: TRBV18
CDR3: CASSPGEGKLFF
DNA: TGTGCCAGCTCACCCGGTGAGGGAAAACTGTTTTTT